This T cell receptor beta chain is drawn from a study of siplizumab effects on memory and regulatory T cells. General study results and limits: There were only a minor fraction of alloreactive clones that mapped to unstimulated subsets.

Clones were read by immunoSEQ multiplex PCR, and TCRdb kept only the in-frame ones, dropping some. The profile shows about 14,000 clones, almost 50% of them singletons. Researchers maintained the mixed lymphocyte reaction cells in coculture at 37°C for approximately six days. This clone occurred a few times. What it recognizes is unknown. Sequences were obtained from CFSE-low (dividing) CD4+ T cells sorted from an allogeneic mixed lymphocyte reaction. This clonotype was obtained from a human donor in good health; the cells came from an allogeneic mixed lymphocyte reaction.

The chain's CDR3 is CASSLRGNTIYF. The CDR3 DNA sequence: TGTGCCAGCAGCCTCAGGGGAAACACCATATATTTT. The chain couples TRBV11-3 to TRBJ1-3; D unclear. Germline CDR1 reads SGHNT; CDR2 reads YENEEA. This CDR3 has 12 amino acids. Trimming removed 5 bases at V and 4 bases at J, with 6 bases between.